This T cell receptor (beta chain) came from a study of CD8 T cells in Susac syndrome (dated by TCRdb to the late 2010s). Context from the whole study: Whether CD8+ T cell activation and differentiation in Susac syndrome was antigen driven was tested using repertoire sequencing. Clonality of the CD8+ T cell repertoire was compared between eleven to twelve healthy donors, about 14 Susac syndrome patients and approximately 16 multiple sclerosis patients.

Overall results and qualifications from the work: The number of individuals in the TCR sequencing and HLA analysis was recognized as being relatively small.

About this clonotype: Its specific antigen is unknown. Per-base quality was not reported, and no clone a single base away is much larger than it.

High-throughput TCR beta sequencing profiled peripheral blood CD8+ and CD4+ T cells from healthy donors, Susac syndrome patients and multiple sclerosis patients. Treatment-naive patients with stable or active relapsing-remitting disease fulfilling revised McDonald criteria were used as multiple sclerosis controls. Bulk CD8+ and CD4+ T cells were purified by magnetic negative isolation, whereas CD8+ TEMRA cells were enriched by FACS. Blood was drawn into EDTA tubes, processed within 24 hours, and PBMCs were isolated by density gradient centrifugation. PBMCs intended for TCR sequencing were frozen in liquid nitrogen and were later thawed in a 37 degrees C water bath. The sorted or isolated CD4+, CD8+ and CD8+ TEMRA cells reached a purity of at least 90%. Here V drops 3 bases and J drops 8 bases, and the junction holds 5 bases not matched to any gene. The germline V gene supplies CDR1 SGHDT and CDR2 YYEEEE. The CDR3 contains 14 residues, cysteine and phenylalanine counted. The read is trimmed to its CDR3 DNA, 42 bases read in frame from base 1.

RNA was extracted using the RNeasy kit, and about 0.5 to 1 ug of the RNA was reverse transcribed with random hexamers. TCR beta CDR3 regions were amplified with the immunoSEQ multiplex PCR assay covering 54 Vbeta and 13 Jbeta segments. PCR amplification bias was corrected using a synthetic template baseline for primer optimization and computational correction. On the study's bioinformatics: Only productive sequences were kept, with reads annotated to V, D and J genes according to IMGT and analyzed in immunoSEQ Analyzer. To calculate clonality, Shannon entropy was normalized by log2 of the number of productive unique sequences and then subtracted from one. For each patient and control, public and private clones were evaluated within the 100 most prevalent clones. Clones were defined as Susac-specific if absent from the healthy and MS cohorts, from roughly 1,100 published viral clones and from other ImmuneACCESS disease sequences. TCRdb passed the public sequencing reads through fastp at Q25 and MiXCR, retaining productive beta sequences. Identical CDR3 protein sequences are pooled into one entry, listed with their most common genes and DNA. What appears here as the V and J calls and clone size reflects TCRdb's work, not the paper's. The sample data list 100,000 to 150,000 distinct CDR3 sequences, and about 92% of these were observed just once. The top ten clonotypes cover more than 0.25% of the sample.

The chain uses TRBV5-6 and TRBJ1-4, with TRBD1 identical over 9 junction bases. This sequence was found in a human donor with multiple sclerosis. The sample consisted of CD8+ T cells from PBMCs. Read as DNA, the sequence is TGTGCCAGCAGCTACCGACAGGGGGGGGAAAAACTGTTTTTT. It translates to CASSYRQGGEKLFF. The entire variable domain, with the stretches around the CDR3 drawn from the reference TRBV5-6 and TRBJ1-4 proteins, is DAGVTQSPTHLIKTRGQQVTLRCSPKSGHDTVSWYQQALGQGPQFIFQYYEEEERQRGNFPDRFSGHQFPNYSSELNVNALLLGDSALYLCASSYRQGGEKLFFGSGTQLSVL.